Each of the 5 T cell receptor beta chains below was sequenced from the same sample in a study of CD8 T cells in ankylosing spondylitis. One entry per CDR3 protein results from TCRdb running MiXCR on the 5' RACE reads. The repertoire includes approximately 350,000 distinct CDR3 sequences, approximately 22% of them detected once, and around 13% sits in the top ten. Sequenced material: blood, either unsorted or a sorted T cell fraction (not recorded which). Every receptor here comes from a male donor with ankylosing spondylitis or in good health (not recorded which).

This clonotype was recorded at least ten times. An end of the junction does not agree with germline; a read error may underlie this. The gene calls are TRBV7-9 and TRBJ2-7, with unresolved D. Per germline, CDR1 SEHNR and CDR2 FQNEAQ (reference sequence). This CDR3 has 11 amino acids. In nucleotides, the CDR3 is TGTGCCAGCAGCTCCTCCGCAGAAACCTCCTTC. This gives the protein CASSSSAETSF.

V gene TRBV3-1 combines with J gene TRBJ2-2, with TRBD2 as a possible D gene (6 bases). Germline-derived CDR1 and CDR2 are LGHDT and YNNKEL (reference sequence). CDR3 length: 16 residues. Trimming stripped 1 base from V and 0 bases from J, with 9 bases between. CDR3 sequence reads: CASSQASAANTGELFF. CDR3 in DNA: TGTGCCAGCAGCCAAGCTAGCGCCGCGAACACCGGGGAGCTGTTTTTT.

The gene calls are TRBV15 and TRBJ2-1, with TRBD1 matching 8 bases. The CDR3 loop spans 17 amino acids. With 0 bases clipped from V and 4 bases from J, the junction kept 8 bases outside the gene matches. The germline V gene encodes CDR1 LNHNV and CDR2 YYDKDF (reference sequence). CDR3 nucleotides: TGTGCCACCAGCAGAGATCCCCCAGGGGGCCGTTACAATGAGCAGTTCTTC. Translation gives CATSRDPPGGRYNEQFF. The full variable domain, rest sourced from reference TRBV15 and TRBJ2-1, is DAMVIQNPRYQVTQFGKPVTLSCSQTLNHNVMYWYQQKSSQAPKLLFHYYDKDFNNEADTPDNFQSRRPNTSFCFLDIRSPGLGDTAMYLCATSRDPPGGRYNEQFFGPGTRLTVL.

This clonotype was seen a few times. The chain is built from TRBV18 and TRBJ1-1; the match to TRBD1 covers 7 bases. Looked up from germline, CDR1 is KGHSH and CDR2 is LQKENI. J lost 5 bases, V lost 1 base, and 7 bases had no gene match. This CDR3 contains 15 residues. CDR3 residues: CASSPLDRVTTEAFF. The CDR3 coding sequence is TGTGCCAGCTCACCACTTGACAGGGTAACGACTGAAGCTTTCTTT. Full variable domain (missing parts from reference TRBV18 and TRBJ1-1): NAGVMQNPRHLVRRRGQEARLRCSPMKGHSHVYWYRQLPEEGLKFMVYLQKENIIDESGMPKERFSAEFPKEGPSILRIQQVVRGDSAAYFCASSPLDRVTTEAFFGQGTRLTVV.

This chain joins TRBV20-1 and TRBJ2-2; 14 nucleotides match TRBD2. CDR1 DFQATT and CDR2 SNEGSKA come from the germline V gene (reference sequence). J gave up 5 bases and V 5 bases, and 4 bases lay outside the gene matches. This CDR3 has 15 residues. CDR3: CSAWTSGGRTGELFF. DNA for the CDR3: TGCAGTGCTTGGACTAGCGGGGGGCGAACCGGGGAGCTGTTTTTT.